This paragraph covers one T cell receptor beta chain sequence. The sample is drawn from a study of Graves' ophthalmopathy and Graves' hyperthyroidism. Germline-derived CDR1 and CDR2 are DFQATT and SNEGSKA (reference sequence). This CDR3 region has 12 residues. With 0 bases removed from V and 6 bases from J, the gap between germline ends came to 8 bases. Transcripts of RNA were the source for amplifying TCR beta CDR3 regions. The workflow started with a first-round RT-PCR run with HTBI primers and then moved on to a second-round multiplex PCR. MiXCR, run by TCRdb on the multiplex PCR reads, gives a single entry per CDR3 protein. The sample carries about 740,000 distinct CDR3 sequences, 35% to 50% recorded once.

The chain employs TRBV20-1 and TRBJ1-1; D gene ambiguous. The sequenced sample consisted of peripheral blood. This receptor was taken from an adult man with Graves' ophthalmopathy. CDR3 region: CSAREPLAEAFF. The CDR3 nucleotides are TGCAGTGCTAGAGAACCCCTGGCTGAAGCTTTCTTT.